These 23 T cell receptor beta chains came from one sample sequenced in a study of preoperative IRX-2 immunotherapy in early breast cancer. Repertoires were generated with immunoSEQ multiplex PCR, while TCRdb's copy carries only in-frame clones and drops some. The data show around 57,000 clones, roughly 94% seen once. This sample's treatment: preoperative locoregional IRX-2 cytokine immunotherapy. This sample was obtained from a patient treated with IRX-2 immunotherapy. The source is a human donor with breast cancer.

The V call is TRBV10-3, the J call TRBJ2-7; maybe TRBD1 (5 bases). The CDR3 spans 14 residues. Trimming removed 4 bases at V and 6 bases at J, with 16 bases between. Germline V gene sequence: CDR1 ENHRY, CDR2 SYGVKD. As DNA, the CDR3 is TGTGCCATCAGTGGAGGCCAGGGCGGCGGCGAGCAGTACTTC. Amino acid sequence: CAISGGQGGGEQYF.

V gene TRBV29-1 combines with J gene TRBJ1-2, with 8 nucleotides matching TRBD1. In germline, CDR1 is SQVTM, CDR2 ANQGSEA. This CDR3 is 14 amino acids long. With V trimmed by 2 bases and J by 2 bases, 4 bases remained unmatched. The CDR3 DNA is TGCAGCGTTGAACAGGGGGCGGAGAACTATGGCTACACCTTC. It codes for CSVEQGAENYGYTF. Filled out from reference TRBV29-1 and TRBJ1-2, the complete variable domain reads SAVISQKPSRDICQRGTSLTIQCQVDSQVTMMFWYRQQPGQSLTLIATANQGSEATYESGFVIDKFPISRPNLTFSTLTVSNMSPEDSSIYLCSVEQGAENYGYTFGSGTRLTVV.

The rearrangement joins TRBV6-6 to TRBJ1-5; D is undetermined. CDR3 size: 13 residues. Trimming cost V 6 bases and J 3 bases, with 9 bases left between them. Germline-derived CDR1 and CDR2 are MNHNY and SVGAGI (reference sequence). In nucleotides, the CDR3 is TGTGCCAGCAGGACGTACTTCAATCAGCCCCAGCATTTT. Its protein product is CASRTYFNQPQHF.

The chain couples TRBV5-1 to TRBJ2-7, with D perhaps TRBD1 (5 bases). The CDR3 has 14 residues. V lost 0 bases, J lost 2 bases, and 9 bases lay in between. The germline gives CDR1 SGHRS, CDR2 YFSETQ. CDR3 region: CASSLDSRAYEQYF. The CDR3 DNA sequence: TGCGCCAGCAGCTTGGACAGCAGGGCCTACGAGCAGTACTTC.

The chain employs TRBV9 and TRBJ2-2, with D uncertain. The germline V gene encodes CDR1 SGDLS and CDR2 YYNGEE. V was cut by 4 bases and J by 5 bases, with 15 bases left in between. CDR3 size: 15 residues. The CDR3 reads CASSPADRATGELFF. CDR3 sequence (DNA): TGTGCCAGCAGCCCCGCCGACCGGGCAACCGGGGAGCTGTTTTTT.

This chain joins TRBV19 and TRBJ2-1, with D maybe TRBD1 (8 bases). CDR1 is LNHDA, CDR2 SQIVND, per germline (reference sequence). This CDR3 has 15 amino acids. V was trimmed by 9 bases and J by 4 bases, leaving 19 bases between them. The CDR3, as DNA: TGTGCCAGCCGAAACAGGGGGAGGGCGTACAATGAGCAGTTCTTC. It yields the protein CASRNRGRAYNEQFF.

The chain recombines TRBV5-1 with TRBJ2-3; 7 nucleotides match TRBD2. CDR1 is SGHRS and CDR2 is YFSETQ in the germline V gene. V trimming: 3 bases; J trimming: 2 bases; junction bases outside the gene matches: 3. The CDR3 covers 14 residues. CDR3: CASSWGLNTDTQYF. CDR3 nucleotide sequence: TGCGCCAGCAGCTGGGGACTAAACACAGATACGCAGTATTTT.

V gene TRBV5-5 combines with J gene TRBJ2-7, with TRBD2 identical over 7 bases. The CDR3 extends over 13 amino acids. Germline CDR1 is SGHKS and CDR2 is YYEKEE (reference sequence). V shed 1 base and J 6 bases; nucleotides not matched to a gene: 4. The CDR3 is CASSLYGEGEQYF. CDR3 nucleotide sequence: TGTGCCAGCAGCTTGTATGGGGAGGGCGAGCAGTACTTC.

The chain recombines TRBV5-6 with TRBJ1-6; D is unclear. V gave up 2 bases and J gave up 11 bases, with 8 bases separating them. The CDR3 runs to 12 residues. Per the germline V gene, CDR1 is SGHDT and CDR2 is YYEEEE. In nucleotides, the CDR3 is TGTGCCAGCAGCTTATCGGCCACACCCCTCCACTTT. Translating it yields CASSLSATPLHF. Full variable domain (outside the CDR3, taken from reference TRBV5-6 and TRBJ1-6): DAGVTQSPTHLIKTRGQQVTLRCSPKSGHDTVSWYQQALGQGPQFIFQYYEEEERQRGNFPDRFSGHQFPNYSSELNVNALLLGDSALYLCASSLSATPLHFGNGTRLTVT.

V usage is TRBV9 and J usage is TRBJ1-1; D is possibly TRBD1 (5 bases). The CDR3 is made up of 18 amino acids. The ends were cut back, 0 bases at V and 2 bases at J, with 20 bases in the middle. Looked up from germline, CDR1 is SGDLS and CDR2 is YYNGEE. The CDR3 loop reads CASSVAPSGAARNTEAFF. The CDR3 nucleotides read TGTGCCAGCAGCGTAGCCCCTTCCGGGGCAGCGCGAAACACTGAAGCTTTCTTT.

The chain couples TRBV6-5 to TRBJ1-2; 9 nucleotides agree with TRBD1. J lost 8 bases, V lost 5 bases, and 12 bases had no gene match. The germline CDR1 and CDR2 sequences are MNHEY and SVGAGI. This CDR3 is 15 amino acids long. The DNA of the CDR3 is TGTGCCAGCAGTCGGTCAACGGGGACAGGGAAGGGCTACACCTTC. Protein product: CASSRSTGTGKGYTF.

The chain is built from TRBV30 and TRBJ2-5, with 10 bases identical to TRBD2. V gave up 2 bases and J gave up 3 bases; unmatched junction bases: 0. Germline CDR1 and CDR2: GTSNPN and SVGIG (reference sequence). The CDR3 contains 13 residues. The CDR3 nucleotides are TGTGCCTGGAGTAGCGGGGGGGAAGAGACCCAGTACTTC. It codes for CAWSSGGEETQYF.

The chain joins TRBV7-9 to TRBJ2-2; D is uncertain. Germline lookup yields CDR1 SEHNR and CDR2 FQNEAQ (reference sequence). The CDR3 extends over 14 amino acids. V lost 3 bases to trimming and J lost 4 bases, with 9 bases between them. The CDR3 DNA reads as TGTGCCAGCAGCTTTCCCTTAGTCACCGGGGAGCTGTTTTTT. Translating gives CASSFPLVTGELFF.

V gene TRBV19 combines with J gene TRBJ2-3, with 12 bases that match TRBD2. The germline V gene encodes CDR1 LNHDA and CDR2 SQIVND (reference sequence). The J segment lost 5 bases and the V segment lost 5 bases, leaving 5 bases of the junction unmatched. This CDR3 has 15 amino acids. The CDR3, as DNA: TGTGCCAGTAGTGTTGGGACTAGCGGGCGAGATACGCAGTATTTT. Amino acids: CASSVGTSGRDTQYF.

This clone was seen once. The genes are TRBV4-3 and TRBJ2-7, with D hard to call. The length of the CDR3 is 13 residues. V lost 0 bases and J lost 5, with 8 bases in between. Germline V gives CDR1 LGHNA, CDR2 YSLEER. CDR3 sequence (DNA): TGCGCCAGCAGCCAAGATGGAGAGGACGAGCAGTACTTC. It is translated as CASSQDGEDEQYF.

The chain employs TRBV27 and TRBJ2-7; D perhaps matches TRBD1 (6 bases). The V and J ends lost 3 bases and 0 bases respectively, with 12 bases between them. This CDR3 spans 15 amino acids. In germline, CDR1 is MNHEY, CDR2 SMNVEV (reference sequence). The CDR3 sequence: CASSFYRVGSYEQYF. The CDR3 DNA is TGTGCCAGCAGTTTCTACAGGGTGGGCTCCTACGAGCAGTACTTC.

The chain is built from TRBV29-1 and TRBJ1-4; no clear D. The germline V gene encodes CDR1 SQVTM and CDR2 ANQGSEA. The length of the CDR3 is 14 residues. The ends were cut back, 8 bases at V and 8 bases at J, with 21 bases in the middle. CDR3 protein: CSFRRSEKGEKLFF. CDR3 DNA sequence: TGCAGCTTCCGGCGGAGCGAGAAGGGCGAAAAACTGTTTTTT.

The chain is built from TRBV16 and TRBJ2-1, with 9 bases fitting TRBD1. The ends lost 2 bases at V and 6 bases at J; junction bases unmatched: 11. Germline V gene sequence: CDR1 KGHSY, CDR2 FQNENV. This CDR3 is 17 amino acids long. The CDR3 sequence is CASSQNVPGQGSNEQFF. For the CDR3, the DNA is TGTGCCAGCAGCCAAAATGTCCCGGGACAGGGATCCAATGAGCAGTTCTTC.

This clone came up once. The V and J genes are TRBV4-2 and TRBJ1-6, with TRBD1 matching 8 bases. The trim removed 4 bases at V and 9 bases at J, leaving 11 bases unmatched. The germline V gene encodes CDR1 LGHNA and CDR2 YNFKEQ. The CDR3 spans 16 residues. CDR3 sequence (DNA): TGTGCCAGCAGCCCCTCCCGGACAGGGCTCGGTTCACCCCTCCACTTT. Its protein is CASSPSRTGLGSPLHF.

In this sample, this clone turned up once. The J gene is TRBJ2-7, the V gene TRBV29-1; 8 bases are a match to TRBD2. The length of the CDR3 is 15 residues. Germline V CDR1 and CDR2: SQVTM, ANQGSEA. Trimming removed 3 bases from V and 3 bases from J; junction bases left unmatched: 10. CDR3 DNA: TGCAGCGTTGACTCCGGGCGGGGGGACCTCTACGAGCAGTACTTC. Translating it yields CSVDSGRGDLYEQYF.

The genes are TRBV19 and TRBJ1-2; TRBD1 matches 8 bases. The germline gives CDR1 LNHDA, CDR2 SQIVND (reference sequence). The trim removed 3 bases at V and 8 bases at J, leaving 11 bases unmatched. The CDR3 covers 15 residues. The CDR3 coding sequence is TGTGCCAGTAGTATGAGGGCACAGGGGGGTTACGGCTACACCTTC. Its protein is CASSMRAQGGYGYTF.

The chain joins TRBV19 to TRBJ2-3; D is perhaps TRBD2 (5 bases). V was trimmed by 2 bases and J by 1 base, leaving 13 bases between them. Germline V gene lookup returns CDR1 LNHDA and CDR2 SQIVND (reference sequence). This CDR3 is built from 16 residues. The CDR3 sequence: CASSISAARGTDTQYF. CDR3 bases: TGTGCCAGTAGTATATCGGCTGCGCGGGGCACAGATACGCAGTATTTT.

The rearrangement uses TRBV7-2 and TRBJ2-3, with TRBD1 identical over 7 bases. Germline CDR1 SGHTA, CDR2 FQGNSA. The length of the CDR3 is 14 residues. V lost 4 bases and J lost 12; bases outside the gene matches: 13. CDR3 amino acids: CASSSRDSPSVQYF. In DNA form, the CDR3 reads TGTGCCAGCAGCTCCCGGGACAGCCCATCTGTTCAGTATTTT.